This T cell receptor beta chain was recorded in a study of OX40 agonist ivuxolimab in advanced cancers. V was cut by 7 bases and J by 0 bases, with 0 bases left in between. The CDR3 is 11 amino acids. The germline gives CDR1 LNHDA, CDR2 SQIVND (reference sequence). Method: immunoSEQ multiplex PCR; TCRdb's copy keeps in-frame clones and lacks some. The table lists about 96,000 clones, roughly 87% of them singletons. V gene TRBV19 combines with J gene TRBJ2-2, with no clear D. This TCR derives from an adult with an advanced solid tumor such as melanoma, head and neck, liver or kidney cancer. Sequencing was performed on CD4+ or CD8+ T cells sorted from blood, taken in a trial of the OX40 agonist ivuxolimab. This chain's CDR3 is CASTNTGELFF. The DNA of the CDR3 is TGTGCCAGTACGAACACCGGGGAGCTGTTTTTT.